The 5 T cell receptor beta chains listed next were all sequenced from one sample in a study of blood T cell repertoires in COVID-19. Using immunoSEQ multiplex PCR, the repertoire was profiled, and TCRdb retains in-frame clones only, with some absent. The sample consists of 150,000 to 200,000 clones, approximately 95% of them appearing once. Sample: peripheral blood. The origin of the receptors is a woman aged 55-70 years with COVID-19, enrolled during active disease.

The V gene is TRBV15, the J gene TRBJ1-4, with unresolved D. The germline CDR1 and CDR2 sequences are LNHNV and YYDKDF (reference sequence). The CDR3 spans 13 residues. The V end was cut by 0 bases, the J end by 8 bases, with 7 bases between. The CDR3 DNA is TGTGCCACCAGCAGAGATGGCACGGAAAAACTGTTTTTT. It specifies CATSRDGTEKLFF. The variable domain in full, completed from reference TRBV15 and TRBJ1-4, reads DAMVIQNPRYQVTQFGKPVTLSCSQTLNHNVMYWYQQKSSQAPKLLFHYYDKDFNNEADTPDNFQSRRPNTSFCFLDIRSPGLGDTAMYLCATSRDGTEKLFFGSGTQLSVL.

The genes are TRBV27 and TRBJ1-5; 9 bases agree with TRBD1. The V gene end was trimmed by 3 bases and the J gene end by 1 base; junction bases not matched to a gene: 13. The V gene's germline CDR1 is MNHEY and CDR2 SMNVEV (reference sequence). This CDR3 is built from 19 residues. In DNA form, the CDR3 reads TGTGCCAGCAGTTTCCACGACAGGGGGAGGGTTTCGAGCAATCAGCCCCAGCATTTT. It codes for CASSFHDRGRVSSNQPQHF.

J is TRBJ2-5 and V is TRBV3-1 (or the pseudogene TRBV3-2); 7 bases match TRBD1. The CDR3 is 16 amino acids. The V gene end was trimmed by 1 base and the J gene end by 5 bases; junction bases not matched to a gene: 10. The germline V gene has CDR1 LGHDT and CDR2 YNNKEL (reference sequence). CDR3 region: CASSQGNLGTVETQYF. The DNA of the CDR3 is TGTGCCAGCAGCCAAGGCAACCTCGGGACAGTTGAGACCCAGTACTTC.

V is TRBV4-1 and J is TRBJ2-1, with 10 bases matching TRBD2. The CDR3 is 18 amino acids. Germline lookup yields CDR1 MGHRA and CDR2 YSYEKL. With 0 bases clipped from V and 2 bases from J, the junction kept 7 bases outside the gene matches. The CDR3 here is CASSQDDRSGGAYNEQFF. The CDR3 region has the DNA TGCGCCAGCAGCCAAGACGACAGAAGCGGGGGGGCCTACAATGAGCAGTTCTTC.

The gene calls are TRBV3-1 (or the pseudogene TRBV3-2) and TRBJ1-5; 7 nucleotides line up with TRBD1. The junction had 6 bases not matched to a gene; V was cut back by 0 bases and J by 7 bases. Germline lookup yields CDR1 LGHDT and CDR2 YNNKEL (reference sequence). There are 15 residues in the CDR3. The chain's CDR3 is CASSQDRDSYQPQHF. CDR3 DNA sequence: TGTGCCAGCAGCCAAGATCGGGACAGTTACCAGCCCCAGCATTTT.